This is a list of T cell receptor beta chains from one sample in a study of blood T cell repertoires in COVID-19. TCRdb keeps only in-frame clones here, not all; method: immunoSEQ multiplex PCR. The sample includes hundreds of thousands of clones, about 90% of them seen just once. The sequencing sample was made of peripheral blood. These receptors all come from a woman in her 70s with COVID-19, enrolled during active disease. CDR3s include the opening cysteine and the closing phenylalanine or tryptophan. A D gene is named only where the DNA matches it firmly. Clone size appears in some rows only: once, few, many, or a class for an expanded clone.

>TRBJ1-1|once|11|TRBV29-1|.
CSVEASTEAFF
TGCAGCGTGGAAGCCAGTACTGAAGCTTTCTTT
>TRBJ2-1|.|16|TRBV18|TRBD2
CASSPKASGSYNEQFF
TGTGCCAGCTCACCAAAGGCTAGCGGTTCCTACAATGAGCAGTTCTTC
>TRBJ1-4|once|15|TRBV7-2|.
CASSSSAGFNEKLFF
TGTGCCAGCAGCTCCAGTGCAGGTTTCAATGAAAAACTGTTTTTT
>TRBJ2-7|.|16|TRBV5-1|TRBD1
CASSSQTGTGSYEQYF
TGCGCCAGCAGCTCCCAAACCGGGACAGGCTCCTACGAGCAGTACTTC
>TRBJ2-3|.|16|TRBV2|.
CASSDPGHPFTDTQYF
TGTGCCAGCAGTGACCCGGGACACCCTTTCACAGATACGCAGTATTTT
>TRBJ1-5|.|13|TRBV7-6|.
CASSLAGAQPQHF
TGTGCCAGCAGCTTAGCGGGGGCGCAGCCCCAGCATTTT
>TRBJ2-2|.|14|TRBV27|TRBD2
CASSLGGFTGELFF
TGTGCCAGCAGTCTGGGAGGGTTCACCGGGGAGCTGTTTTTT
>TRBJ1-6|.|12|TRBV7-9|.
CASSLEGTPLHF
TGTGCCAGCAGCTTAGAGGGGACACCCCTCCACTTT
>TRBJ1-3|.|13|TRBV6-5|.
CASSFRSGNTIYF
TGTGCCAGCAGCTTCCGCTCTGGAAACACCATATATTTT
>TRBJ1-1|.|12|TRBV6-5|.
CASSSQGTEAFF
TGTGCCAGCAGTTCACAGGGCACTGAAGCTTTCTTT
>TRBJ2-5|.|14|TRBV7-2|TRBD2
CASSFSGAQETQYF
TGTGCCAGCAGCTTCAGCGGGGCACAAGAGACCCAGTACTTC
>TRBJ1-1|.|13|TRBV7-9|.
CASRDSGNTEAFF
TGTGCCAGCAGGGATAGCGGGAACACTGAAGCTTTCTTT
>TRBJ2-5|.|14|TRBV5-1|TRBD2
CASRLAGGRETQYF
TGCGCCAGCAGACTAGCGGGGGGTAGGGAGACCCAGTACTTC
>TRBJ2-7|.|15|TRBV5-1|TRBD2
CASSLEGGGAHEQYF
TGCGCCAGCAGCTTGGAGGGCGGGGGGGCGCACGAGCAGTACTTC
>TRBJ2-3|.|15|TRBV7-2|.
CASSFAGGVTDTQYF
TGTGCCAGCAGCTTCGCGGGCGGGGTCACAGATACGCAGTATTTT
>TRBJ1-1|.|12|TRBV10-2|.
CASSYLNTEAFF
TGCGCCAGCAGCTATTTGAACACTGAAGCTTTCTTT
>TRBJ1-1|.|16|TRBV18|TRBD1
CASSPYRDRGGTEAFF
TGTGCCAGCTCACCTTACAGAGACAGGGGAGGCACTGAAGCTTTCTTT
>TRBJ1-1|.|13|TRBV5-1|.
CASSLAGDTEAFF
TGCGCCAGCAGCTTGGCGGGGGACACTGAAGCTTTCTTT
>TRBJ1-3|.|16|TRBV19|.
CASSPGQRSSGNTIYF
TGTGCCAGTAGTCCTGGACAGCGGAGCTCTGGAAACACCATATATTTT
>TRBJ2-1|.|15|TRBV27|TRBD2
CASRPEAGGHNEQFF
TGTGCCAGCCGCCCAGAAGCGGGGGGACACAATGAGCAGTTCTTC
>TRBJ2-3|.|14|TRBV29-1|TRBD1
CSVSSGTGVDTQYF
TGCAGCGTGTCCTCCGGGACAGGGGTGGATACGCAGTATTTT
>TRBJ1-1|.|15|TRBV4-3|.
CASSQVQDSDTEAFF
TGCGCCAGCAGCCAAGTCCAGGATTCGGACACTGAAGCTTTCTTT
>TRBJ1-1|.|14|TRBV6-6|TRBD1
CASSRGTGGLGAFF
TGTGCCAGCAGCCGCGGGACAGGGGGCCTTGGGGCTTTCTTT
>TRBJ1-2|.|13|TRBV27|.
CASSFWDKQGYTF
TGTGCCAGCAGTTTTTGGGACAAACAGGGCTACACCTTC
>TRBJ1-3|.|15|TRBV28|TRBD1
CASRPGTGAGNTIYF
TGTGCCAGCAGGCCTGGGACAGGAGCTGGAAACACCATATATTTT
>TRBJ2-3|.|18|TRBV5-5|.
CASSPDLERRPNTDTQYF
TGTGCCAGCAGCCCAGACCTAGAGCGGCGCCCTAACACAGATACGCAGTATTTT
>TRBJ2-4|.|14|TRBV30|.
CAWSLERGGNIQYF
TGTGCCTGGAGTCTCGAAAGGGGGGGAAACATTCAGTACTTC
>TRBJ1-1|.|14|TRBV7-2|.
CASSPRRGDTEAFF
TGTGCCAGCAGCCCCAGGCGGGGGGACACTGAAGCTTTCTTT
>TRBJ1-5|.|13|TRBV30|.
CAWSRTDNQPQHF
TGTGCCTGGAGTAGGACAGACAATCAGCCCCAGCATTTT
>TRBJ1-3|.|16|TRBV5-8|.
CASSLGRTGAGNTIYF
TGTGCCAGCAGCTTGGGGAGGACGGGAGCTGGAAACACCATATATTTT
>TRBJ1-4|.|14|TRBV28|.
CASSYFEGGEKLFF
TGTGCCAGCAGCTACTTCGAGGGTGGTGAAAAACTGTTTTTT
>TRBJ1-2|.|17|TRBV6-1|TRBD1
CASSGPTGFGYGYGYTF
TGTGCCAGCAGTGGCCCGACAGGGTTCGGATACGGCTATGGCTACACCTTC
>TRBJ1-5|.|15|TRBV7-9|.
CASSLNTGSNQPQHF
TGTGCCAGCAGCTTAAACACAGGTAGCAATCAGCCCCAGCATTTT
>TRBJ1-5|.|14|TRBV3-1/TRBV3-2|TRBD1
CASSPGGRIQPQHF
TGTGCCAGCAGCCCAGGGGGGAGGATTCAGCCCCAGCATTTT
>TRBJ1-4|.|14|TRBV28|.
CASSLNGLNEKLFF
TGTGCCAGCAGTTTGAATGGGCTTAATGAAAAACTGTTTTTT
>TRBJ1-6|.|14|TRBV3-1/TRBV3-2|.
CASSQQVGNSPLHF
TGTGCCAGCAGCCAGCAGGTTGGTAATTCACCCCTCCACTTT
>TRBJ1-2|.|14|TRBV6-5|.
CASSSDRRGFGYTF
TGTGCCAGCAGTTCAGACCGTCGGGGGTTCGGCTACACCTTC
>TRBJ2-1|.|18|TRBV9|TRBD1
CASSGRPTGGETYNEQFF
TGTGCCAGCAGCGGGCGGCCGACAGGGGGCGAGACCTACAATGAGCAGTTCTTC
>TRBJ1-5|.|11|TRBV2|.
CASRGAGPQHF
TGTGCCAGCAGAGGGGCAGGGCCCCAGCATTTT
>TRBJ2-7|.|17|TRBV5-4|TRBD2
CASSSGLAGGPPYEQYF
TGTGCCAGCAGCTCGGGACTAGCGGGGGGCCCTCCCTACGAGCAGTACTTC
>TRBJ1-3|.|16|TRBV5-1|TRBD1
CASSGTTGGSGNTIYF
TGCGCCAGCAGCGGGACGACAGGGGGCTCTGGAAACACCATATATTTT
>TRBJ1-3|.|15|TRBV19|.
CASSILVAAGNTIYF
TGTGCCAGTAGTATATTGGTGGCCGCTGGAAACACCATATATTTT
>TRBJ2-7|.|15|TRBV7-2|TRBD2
CASSLARTSGGAMGF
TGTGCCAGCAGCTTAGCCCGAACTAGCGGGGGGGCCATGGGATTC